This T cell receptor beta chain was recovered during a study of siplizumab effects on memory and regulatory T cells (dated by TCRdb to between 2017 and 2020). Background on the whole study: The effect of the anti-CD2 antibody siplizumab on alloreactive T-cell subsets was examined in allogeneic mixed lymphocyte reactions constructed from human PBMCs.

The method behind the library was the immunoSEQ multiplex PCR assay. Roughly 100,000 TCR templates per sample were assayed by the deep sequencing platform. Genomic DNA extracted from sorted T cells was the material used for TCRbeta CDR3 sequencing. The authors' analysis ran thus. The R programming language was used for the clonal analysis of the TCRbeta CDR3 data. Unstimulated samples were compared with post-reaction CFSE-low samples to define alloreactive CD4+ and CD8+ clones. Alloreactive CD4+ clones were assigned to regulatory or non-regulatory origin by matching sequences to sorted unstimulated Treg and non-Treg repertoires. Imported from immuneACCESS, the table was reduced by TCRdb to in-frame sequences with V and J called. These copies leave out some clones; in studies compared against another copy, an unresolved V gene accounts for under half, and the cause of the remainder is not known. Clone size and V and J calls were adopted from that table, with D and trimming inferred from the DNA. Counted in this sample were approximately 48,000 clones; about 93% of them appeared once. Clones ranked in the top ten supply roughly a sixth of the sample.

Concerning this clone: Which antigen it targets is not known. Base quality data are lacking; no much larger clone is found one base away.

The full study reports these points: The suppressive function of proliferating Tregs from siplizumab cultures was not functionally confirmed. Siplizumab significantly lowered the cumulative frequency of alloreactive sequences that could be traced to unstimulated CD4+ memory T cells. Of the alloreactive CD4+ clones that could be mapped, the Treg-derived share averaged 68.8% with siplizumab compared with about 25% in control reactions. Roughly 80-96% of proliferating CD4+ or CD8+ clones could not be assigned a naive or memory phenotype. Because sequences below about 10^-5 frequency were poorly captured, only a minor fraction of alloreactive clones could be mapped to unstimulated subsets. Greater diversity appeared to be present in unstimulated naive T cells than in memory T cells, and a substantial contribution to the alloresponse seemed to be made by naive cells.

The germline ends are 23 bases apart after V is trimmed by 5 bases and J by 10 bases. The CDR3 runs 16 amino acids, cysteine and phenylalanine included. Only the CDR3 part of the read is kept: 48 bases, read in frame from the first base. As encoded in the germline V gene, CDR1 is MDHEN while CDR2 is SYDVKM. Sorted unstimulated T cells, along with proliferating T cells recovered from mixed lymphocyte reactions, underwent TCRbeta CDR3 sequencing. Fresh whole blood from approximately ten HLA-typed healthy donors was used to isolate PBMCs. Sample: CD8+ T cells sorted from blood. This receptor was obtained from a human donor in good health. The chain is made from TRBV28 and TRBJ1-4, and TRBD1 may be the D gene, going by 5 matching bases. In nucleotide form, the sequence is TGTGCCAGCAGTAGCTCAGGGTTTCCTCGACGGGGAAAACTGTTTTTT. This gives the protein CASSSSGFPRRGKLFF.